These T cell receptor beta chains were read from a single sample in a study of molecular identifiers for immune sequencing clone quantification. TCRdb fed the PCR reads into MiXCR, producing one record per CDR3 protein. The sample yields approximately 590,000 distinct CDR3 sequences, roughly 27% seen once. Sample: naive CD8+ T cells from blood, with Jurkat cell RNA spiked in. The receptor source for this set is a human donor in good health. Some libraries in this study had Jurkat cell RNA spiked in. Both conserved end residues are part of each CDR3. A D gene is named only where the DNA matches it firmly. Part of the rows lack a size; the others show once, few, many or a class for expanded clones.

j_call,v_call,d_call,clone_size,cdr3_nt,cdr3_aa
TRBJ2-7,TRBV27,.,few,TGTGCCAGCAGTTTATCGTCAGCCGCCGAGCAGTACTTC,CASSLSSAAEQYF
TRBJ2-1,TRBV23-1,.,.,TGCGCCAGCAGTCAATTAAGTCTAATCGCTGAGCAGCTCTTC,CASSQLSLIAEQLF
TRBJ2-7,TRBV7-9,.,.,TGTGCCAGCAGTTTCAGGGATCTCGAGCAGTACTTC,CASSFRDLEQYF
TRBJ2-7,TRBV6-6,.,many,TGTGCCAGCAGCCGGGGTGAAACCTACGAGCAGTACTTC,CASSRGETYEQYF
TRBJ1-1,TRBV12-3/TRBV12-4,TRBD1,.,TGTGCCACTACGACAGGGGCGACTGAAGCTTTCTTT,CATTTGATEAFF
TRBJ2-3,TRBV7-6,.,.,TGTGCCAGCTCATTTTTAGGCGAGACAGATACGCAGTATTTT,CASSFLGETDTQYF
TRBJ2-7,TRBV5-1,TRBD1,.,TGCGCCAGCAGCTTTGGCAGGGGGCAATACGAGCAGTACTTC,CASSFGRGQYEQYF
TRBJ2-3,TRBV4-3,.,.,TGCGCCAGCAGCCAAATGGAAGGGGATACGCAGTATTTT,CASSQMEGDTQYF
TRBJ2-7,TRBV20-1,.,.,TGCAGTGCTATATCAGCATGGCGGATAAGCTCCTACGAGCAATACTTC,CSAISAWRISSYEQYF
TRBJ1-2,TRBV4-3,TRBD1,many,TGCGCCAGCAGCCAGAGGACAGGAGAGGCTGGCTACACCTTC,CASSQRTGEAGYTF
TRBJ2-5,TRBV28,.,few,TGTGCCAGCAGTCCCTCCCCCGACAGGATAGTGACCCAGTACTTC,CASSPSPDRIVTQYF
TRBJ2-2,TRBV4-3,.,many,TGCGCCAGCAGCCGAGCTCGGGCAGGCTGGACCGGGGAGCTGTTTTTT,CASSRARAGWTGELFF
TRBJ2-7,TRBV20-1,.,many,TGCAGTGCTAGAGATTTTGCGGGTGCATCCTACGAGCAGTACTTC,CSARDFAGASYEQYF
TRBJ2-7,TRBV28,TRBD2,.,TGTGCCAGCAGTTTAGGACTAGAGAAGACCTACGAGCAGTACTTC,CASSLGLEKTYEQYF
TRBJ2-3,TRBV24-1,TRBD2,few,TGTGCCATCGGGACTAGCTTTGGAGATACGCAGTATTTT,CAIGTSFGDTQYF
TRBJ2-3,TRBV30,TRBD1,many,TGTGCCTGGAGTCGTCAGGGGGACAGGCAGTATTTT,CAWSRQGDRQYF
TRBJ1-2,TRBV2,.,.,TGTGCCACCCCGTCAGGCGGTGGCTACACCTTC,CATPSGGGYTF
TRBJ2-3,TRBV7-9,TRBD2,few,TGTGCCAGCAGCTTATCGGTCGGGGGGAACACAGATACGCAGTATTTT,CASSLSVGGNTDTQYF
TRBJ1-4,TRBV5-1,.,.,TGCGCCAGCAGCTTGCTTCCCCGAACGGCAACTAATAAAAAACAGTTTTTT,CASSLLPRTATNKKQFF
TRBJ2-3,TRBV12-3/TRBV12-4,TRBD2,.,TGTGCCAGCAGGCCTAGCGGAGCCGAAGATACGCAGTATTTT,CASRPSGAEDTQYF
TRBJ1-1,TRBV7-9,.,.,TGTGCCAGCCGCCCACTGTCGAGGAACACTGAAGCTTTCTTT,CASRPLSRNTEAFF
TRBJ1-1,TRBV5-6,.,few,TGTGCCAGCAGCGAGGTACACACTGAAGCTTTCTTT,CASSEVHTEAFF
TRBJ2-6,TRBV29-1,TRBD2,many,TGCAGCGCTGCCGGACTAGCAGGTGGGGCCAACGTCCTGACTTTC,CSAAGLAGGANVLTF
TRBJ2-7,TRBV28,TRBD1,.,TGTGCCAGCAGCCTTCGGACAGGGATGACCTACGAGCAGTACTTC,CASSLRTGMTYEQYF
TRBJ2-1,TRBV4-3,.,.,TGCGCCAGCAGCCAAGTCCTTCAGGGTAGCAATGAGCAGTTCTTC,CASSQVLQGSNEQFF
TRBJ2-1,TRBV4-1,.,once,TGCGCCAGCAGCGGTCCTCTATGGCCCGGGCAGTTCTTC,CASSGPLWPGQFF
TRBJ2-5,TRBV4-3,.,.,TGCGCCAGCAGCCCATTGAGGCTTGGGGAGACCCAGTACTTC,CASSPLRLGETQYF
TRBJ2-1,TRBV12-3/TRBV12-4,TRBD1,many,TGTGCCAGCAGCCCTAGAGGGGGCGGTAACAATGAGCAGTTCTTC,CASSPRGGGNNEQFF
TRBJ2-7,TRBV20-1,.,few,TGCAGTACGGGTGGGCCAGGGCTCCCATACGAGCAGTACTTC,CSTGGPGLPYEQYF
TRBJ2-1,TRBV10-3,TRBD2,few,TGTGCCATCAGTGAGTCCCTAGCGGGAGCCTACAATGAGCAGTTCTTC,CAISESLAGAYNEQFF
TRBJ2-3,TRBV7-9,.,.,TGCGCCAGCAGCCACGCCCCCCAGCGGCTGACAGCTACGCAGTATTTT,CASSHAPQRLTATQYF
TRBJ1-6,TRBV27,.,few,TGTGCCAGCAGTTCCTACAGGGATCCGAATTCACCCCTCCACTTT,CASSSYRDPNSPLHF
TRBJ2-7,TRBV20-1,TRBD2,many,TGCAGTGCTAGACCGTTAACCCCAACTAGCGGGGGGTACGAGCAGTACTTC,CSARPLTPTSGGYEQYF
TRBJ2-5,TRBV9,.,.,TGTGCCAGCAGCCAATCTGGGACCCAAGAGACCCAGTACTTC,CASSQSGTQETQYF
TRBJ2-3,TRBV5-5,.,many,TGTGCCAGCAGCTTGGAAGCAGGGAACACAGATACGCAGTATTTT,CASSLEAGNTDTQYF
TRBJ1-1,TRBV6-4,.,many,TGTGCCAGCAGTGAATCCTTCCAATTAGGACAGAGGATTGAAGCTTTCTTT,CASSESFQLGQRIEAFF
TRBJ2-6,TRBV7-3,.,few,TGTGCCAGCAGCTTAAGGGGCGGGCCACACTCTGGGGCCAACGTCCTGACTTTC,CASSLRGGPHSGANVLTF
TRBJ2-7,TRBV11-2,TRBD2,many,TGTGCCAGCTCGGGAGCAAGCGGGGGCCTATACGAGCAGTACTTC,CASSGASGGLYEQYF
TRBJ2-1,TRBV6-2/TRBV6-3,.,few,TGTGCCAGCAGTTTTAGCGTAAACTACAATGAGCAGTTCTTC,CASSFSVNYNEQFF
TRBJ2-7,TRBV29-1,.,few,TGCAGCGTTGAAGATGGCAGCCACGAGCAGTACTTC,CSVEDGSHEQYF
TRBJ2-2,TRBV20-1,TRBD1,few,TGCAGTGCTAGAGTGCGGGACAGGGGTGCCGGGGAGCTGTTTTTT,CSARVRDRGAGELFF
TRBJ2-7,TRBV12-3/TRBV12-4,.,many,TGTGCCAGCAGACTGGGACCCTACGAGCAGTACTTC,CASRLGPYEQYF
TRBJ2-3,TRBV4-3,TRBD2,many,TGCGCCAGCAGCCAACTAGCGGGTTTCGGCACAGATACGCAGTATTTT,CASSQLAGFGTDTQYF
TRBJ1-5,TRBV27,.,few,TGTGCCAGCAGTTTGGTCGGGGTGAGCAATCAGCCCCAGCATTTT,CASSLVGVSNQPQHF
TRBJ2-1,TRBV4-1,TRBD1,few,TGCGCCAGCAGCCGGGACAGGGAAACCTACAATGAGCAGTTCTTC,CASSRDRETYNEQFF
TRBJ2-3,TRBV27,TRBD2,.,TGTGCCAGCAGTGTATCGACACTAGCGGGGACCACAGATACGCAGTATTTT,CASSVSTLAGTTDTQYF
TRBJ2-3,TRBV20-1,TRBD2,.,TGCAGTGCTAGGTCCCCCCTAGCGGGAGGGTTAATAGATACGCAGTGTTTT,CSARSPLAGGLIDTQCF
TRBJ2-3,TRBV29-1,.,many,TGCAGCGTTTTGTACGCAGATACGCAGTATTTT,CSVLYADTQYF
TRBJ2-4,TRBV4-3,.,many,TGCGCCAGCAGCCAAGATTGGCCTGGGTCAGCCAAAAACATTCAGTACTTC,CASSQDWPGSAKNIQYF
TRBJ1-4,TRBV7-9,.,many,TGTGCCAGCAGCCTTATAGTCGGAGAGAATGAAAAACTGTTTTTT,CASSLIVGENEKLFF
TRBJ1-2,TRBV14,.,once,TGTGCCAGCAGCCGTAAGACCCTGGGGGACTATGGCTACACCTTC,CASSRKTLGDYGYTF
TRBJ2-3,TRBV19,TRBD2,few,TGTGCCAGTACTGCGGGACTAGCGGATACGCAGTATTTT,CASTAGLADTQYF
TRBJ2-7,TRBV7-9,TRBD2,.,TGTGCCAGCAGCGGGCTAGCGGCCGACGAGCCGTACTTC,CASSGLAADEPYF
TRBJ1-5,TRBV6-2/TRBV6-3,.,.,TGTCCCAGCAGTTTACAGGGACCTTATAGCAATCAGCCCCAGCATTTT,CPSSLQGPYSNQPQHF
TRBJ2-7,TRBV3-1,TRBD2,few,TGTGCCAGCAGCCAAGTGGGCTCGGGGCCCGGGACTAGCGGGCACGAGCAGTACTTC,CASSQVGSGPGTSGHEQYF
TRBJ1-2,TRBV7-9,TRBD1,few,TGTGCCAGCAGCTTAGGTGGGCAGGGGGCGGATGCGAACTATGGCTACACCTTC,CASSLGGQGADANYGYTF
TRBJ1-5,TRBV15,.,.,TGTGCCACCAGCAAAGGAGGGGACATCGTTCAGCCCCAGCATTTT,CATSKGGDIVQPQHF
TRBJ2-2,TRBV5-4,.,many,TGTGCCAGCAGCTTGGTCGCAGGGGAGACCGGGGAGCTGTTTTTT,CASSLVAGETGELFF